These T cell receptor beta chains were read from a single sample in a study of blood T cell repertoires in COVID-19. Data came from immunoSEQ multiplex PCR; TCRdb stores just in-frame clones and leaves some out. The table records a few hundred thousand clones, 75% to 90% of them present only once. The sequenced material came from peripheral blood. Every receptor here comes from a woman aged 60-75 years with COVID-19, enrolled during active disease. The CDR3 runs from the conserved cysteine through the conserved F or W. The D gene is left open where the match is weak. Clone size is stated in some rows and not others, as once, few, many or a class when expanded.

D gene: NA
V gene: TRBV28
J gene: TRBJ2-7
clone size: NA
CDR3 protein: CASSFEGGQYF
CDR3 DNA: TGTGCCAGCAGTTTTGAAGGGGGGCAGTACTTC

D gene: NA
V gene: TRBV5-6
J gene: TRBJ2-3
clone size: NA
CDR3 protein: CASSLSSFSPTDTQYF
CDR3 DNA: TGTGCCAGCAGCTTGTCTAGCTTCTCTCCCACAGATACGCAGTATTTT

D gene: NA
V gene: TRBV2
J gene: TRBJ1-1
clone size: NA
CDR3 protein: CASSLKLNTEAFF
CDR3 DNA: TGTGCCAGCAGTTTGAAGCTGAACACTGAAGCTTTCTTT

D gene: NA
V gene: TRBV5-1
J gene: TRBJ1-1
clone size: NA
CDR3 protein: CASSLPGMNTEAFF
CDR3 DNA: TGCGCCAGCAGCTTGCCAGGGATGAACACTGAAGCTTTCTTT

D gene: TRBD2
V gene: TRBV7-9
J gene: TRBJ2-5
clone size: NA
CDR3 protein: CASSLVTSGGASQETQYF
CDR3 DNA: TGTGCCAGCAGCTTAGTGACTAGCGGGGGGGCCTCCCAAGAGACCCAGTACTTC

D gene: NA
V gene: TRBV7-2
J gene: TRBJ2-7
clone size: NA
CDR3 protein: CASSLRVAETYEQYF
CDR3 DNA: TGTGCCAGCAGCTTAAGAGTAGCGGAGACCTACGAGCAGTACTTC

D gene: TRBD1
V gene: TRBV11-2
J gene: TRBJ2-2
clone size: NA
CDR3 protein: CASSSRDRGFRELFF
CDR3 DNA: TGTGCCAGCAGCTCCCGGGACAGGGGGTTCAGGGAGCTGTTTTTT

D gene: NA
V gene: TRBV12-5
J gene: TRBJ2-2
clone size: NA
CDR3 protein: CASGLTPGTGELFF
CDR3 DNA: TGTGCTAGTGGTTTGACCCCAGGGACCGGGGAGCTGTTTTTT

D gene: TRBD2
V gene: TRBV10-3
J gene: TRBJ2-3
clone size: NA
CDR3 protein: CAVRLAGADTQYF
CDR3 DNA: TGTGCCGTCAGACTAGCGGGGGCAGATACGCAGTATTTT

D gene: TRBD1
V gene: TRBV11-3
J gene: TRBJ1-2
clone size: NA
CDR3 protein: CASSLGGGGRSNYGYTF
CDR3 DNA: TGTGCCAGCAGCTTAGGCGGAGGGGGCCGTTCTAACTATGGCTACACCTTC

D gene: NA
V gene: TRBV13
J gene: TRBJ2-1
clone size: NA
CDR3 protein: CASSLGGNEQFF
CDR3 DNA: TGTGCCAGCAGCTTAGGCGGGAATGAGCAGTTCTTC

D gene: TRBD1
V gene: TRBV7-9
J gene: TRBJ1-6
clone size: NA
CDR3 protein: CASSLRQGPDSPLHF
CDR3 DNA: TGTGCCAGCAGCTTAAGACAGGGCCCAGATTCCCCCCTCCACTTT

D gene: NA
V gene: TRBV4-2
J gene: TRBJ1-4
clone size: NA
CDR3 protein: CASSQGGLTNEKLFF
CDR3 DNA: TGTGCCAGCAGCCAGGGAGGCCTAACTAATGAAAAACTGTTTTTT

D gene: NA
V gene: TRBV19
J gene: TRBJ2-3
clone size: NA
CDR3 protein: CASSRLGGDTQYF
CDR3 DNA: TGTGCCAGTAGTCGGCTGGGGGGAGATACGCAGTATTTT

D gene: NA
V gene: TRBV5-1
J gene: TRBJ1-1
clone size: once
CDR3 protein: CASSLGGPTEAFF
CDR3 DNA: TGCGCCAGCAGCTTGGGGGGGCCGACTGAAGCTTTCTTT

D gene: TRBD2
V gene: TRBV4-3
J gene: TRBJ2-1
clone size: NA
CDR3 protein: CASSQDVFGLAGADSYNEQFF
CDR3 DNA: TGCGCCAGCAGCCAAGACGTATTCGGACTAGCGGGGGCTGATTCCTACAATGAGCAGTTCTTC

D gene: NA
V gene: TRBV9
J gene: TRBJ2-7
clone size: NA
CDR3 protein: CASSPLTGSYEQYF
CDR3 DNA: TGTGCCAGCAGCCCTTTAACAGGGTCCTACGAGCAGTACTTC

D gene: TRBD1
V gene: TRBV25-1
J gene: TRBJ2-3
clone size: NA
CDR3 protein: CASSPLGGQGIRSDTQYF
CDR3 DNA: TGTGCCAGCAGTCCCCTGGGCGGACAGGGGATTAGGTCAGATACGCAGTATTTT

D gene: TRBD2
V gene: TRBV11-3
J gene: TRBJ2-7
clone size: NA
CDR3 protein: CASSPPWGGRFQQYF
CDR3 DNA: TGTGCCAGCAGCCCTCCCTGGGGGGGACGATTCCAGCAGTACTTC

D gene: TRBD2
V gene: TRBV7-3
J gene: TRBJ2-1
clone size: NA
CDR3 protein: CASSLTGGTNEQFF
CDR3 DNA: TGTGCCAGCAGCTTAACGGGAGGGACCAATGAGCAGTTCTTC

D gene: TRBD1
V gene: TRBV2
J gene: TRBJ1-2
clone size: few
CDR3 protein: CASRDRDRYGYTF
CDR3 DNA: TGTGCCAGCAGGGACAGGGATAGGTATGGCTACACCTTC

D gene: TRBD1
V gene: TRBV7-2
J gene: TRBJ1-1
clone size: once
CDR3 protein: CASSWTDRAMTNTEAFF
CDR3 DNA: TGTGCCAGCAGCTGGACGGACAGGGCAATGACGAACACTGAAGCTTTCTTT

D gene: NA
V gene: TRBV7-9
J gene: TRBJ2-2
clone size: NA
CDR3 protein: CASSLAAFRELFF
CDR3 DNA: TGTGCCAGCAGCTTAGCTGCGTTCCGGGAGCTGTTTTTT

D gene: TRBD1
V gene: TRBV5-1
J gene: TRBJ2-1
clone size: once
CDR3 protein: CASSITIQGALGNEQFF
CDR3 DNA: TGCGCCAGCAGCATAACAATACAGGGGGCCTTAGGGAATGAGCAGTTCTTC

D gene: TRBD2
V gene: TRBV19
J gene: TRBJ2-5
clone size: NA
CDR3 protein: CASGPAGGQETQYF
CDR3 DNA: TGTGCCAGCGGTCCAGCGGGGGGGCAAGAGACCCAGTACTTC

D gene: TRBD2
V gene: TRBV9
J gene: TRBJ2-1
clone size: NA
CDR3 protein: CASSVGASGGDEQFF
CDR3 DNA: TGTGCCAGCAGCGTAGGGGCTAGCGGGGGAGATGAGCAGTTCTTC

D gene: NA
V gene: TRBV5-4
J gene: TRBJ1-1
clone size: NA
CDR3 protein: CASSPWAVAEAFF
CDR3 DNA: TGTGCCAGCAGCCCCTGGGCAGTAGCTGAAGCTTTCTTT

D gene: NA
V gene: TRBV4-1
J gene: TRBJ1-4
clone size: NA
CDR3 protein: CASSQSTGYSTNEKLFF
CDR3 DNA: TGCGCCAGCAGCCAATCTACAGGGTATTCGACTAATGAAAAACTGTTTTTT

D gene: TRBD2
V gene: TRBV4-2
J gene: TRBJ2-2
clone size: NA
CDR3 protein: CASSQTGPLAGGRSGELFF
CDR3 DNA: TGTGCCAGCAGCCAAACGGGGCCCCTAGCGGGGGGTAGGAGCGGGGAGCTGTTTTTT

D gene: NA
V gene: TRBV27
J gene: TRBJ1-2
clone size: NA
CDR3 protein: CASSQGPGGYTF
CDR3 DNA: TGTGCCAGCAGTCAGGGGCCGGGAGGCTACACCTTC

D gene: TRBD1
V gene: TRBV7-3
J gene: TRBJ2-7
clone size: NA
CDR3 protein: CASSLTGQFDEQYF
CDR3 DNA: TGTGCCAGCAGCTTAACGGGACAGTTCGACGAGCAGTACTTC

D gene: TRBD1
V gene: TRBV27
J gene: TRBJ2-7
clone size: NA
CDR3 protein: CASSFRTGGSYEQYF
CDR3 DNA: TGTGCCAGCAGTTTTAGGACAGGGGGCTCCTACGAGCAGTACTTC

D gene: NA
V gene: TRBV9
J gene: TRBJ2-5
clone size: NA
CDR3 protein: CASSVGSYSETQYF
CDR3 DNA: TGTGCCAGCAGCGTAGGTTCCTACTCAGAGACCCAGTACTTC

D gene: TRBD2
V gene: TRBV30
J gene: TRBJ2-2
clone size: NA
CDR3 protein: CAQGRGLVDTGELFF
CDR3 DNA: TGTGCCCAAGGGAGGGGTCTGGTGGACACCGGGGAGCTGTTTTTT

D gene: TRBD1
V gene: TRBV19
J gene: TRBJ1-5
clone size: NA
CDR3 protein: CASSIGTAYSNQPQHF
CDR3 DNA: TGTGCCAGTAGTATCGGGACAGCATATAGCAATCAGCCCCAGCATTTT

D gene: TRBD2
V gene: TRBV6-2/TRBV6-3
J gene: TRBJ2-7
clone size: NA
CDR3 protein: CASSYTSGPYEQYF
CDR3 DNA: TGTGCCAGCAGTTACACTAGCGGACCATACGAGCAGTACTTC

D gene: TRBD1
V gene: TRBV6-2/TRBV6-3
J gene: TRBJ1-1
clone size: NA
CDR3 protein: CASSLGTAFSTTSNTEAFF
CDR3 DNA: TGTGCCAGCAGCCTCGGGACAGCGTTTTCCACAACCTCTAACACTGAAGCTTTCTTT

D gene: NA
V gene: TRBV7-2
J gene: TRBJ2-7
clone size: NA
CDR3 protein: CASSETQGSYEQYF
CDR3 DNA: TGTGCCAGCAGCGAAACACAGGGCTCCTACGAGCAGTACTTC

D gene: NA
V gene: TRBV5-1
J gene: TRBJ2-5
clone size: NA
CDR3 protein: CASSLGGSHETQYF
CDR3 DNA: TGCGCCAGCAGCTTGGGGGGCTCTCACGAGACCCAGTACTTC

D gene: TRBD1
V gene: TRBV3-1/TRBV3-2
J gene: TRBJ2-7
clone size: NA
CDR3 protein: CASSPDRGPYEQYF
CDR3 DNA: TGTGCCAGCAGCCCGGACAGGGGGCCCTACGAGCAGTACTTC

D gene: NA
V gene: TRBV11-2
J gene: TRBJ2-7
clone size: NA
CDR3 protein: CASSLVGTGAGLYEQYF
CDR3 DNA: TGTGCCAGCAGCTTAGTAGGAACAGGCGCCGGTCTCTACGAGCAGTACTTC

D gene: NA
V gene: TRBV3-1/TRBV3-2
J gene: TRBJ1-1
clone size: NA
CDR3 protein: CASSQVPGTMNTEAFF
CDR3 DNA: TGTGCCAGCAGCCAAGTTCCCGGGACAATGAACACTGAAGCTTTCTTT

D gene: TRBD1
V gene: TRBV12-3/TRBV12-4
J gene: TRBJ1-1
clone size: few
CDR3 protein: CASSFARQGWAFF
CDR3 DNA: TGTGCCAGCAGTTTTGCCCGACAGGGATGGGCTTTCTTT

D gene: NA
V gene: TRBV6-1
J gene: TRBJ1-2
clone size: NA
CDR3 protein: CASSDRYGYTF
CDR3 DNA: TGTGCCAGCAGTGACCGGTATGGCTACACCTTC

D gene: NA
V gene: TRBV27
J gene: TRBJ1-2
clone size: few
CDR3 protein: CASSSESFFSRGYTF
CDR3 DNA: TGTGCCAGCAGTTCAGAATCCTTCTTCTCTAGAGGCTACACCTTC

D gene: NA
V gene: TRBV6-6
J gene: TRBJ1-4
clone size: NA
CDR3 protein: CASSYPTGAREKLFF
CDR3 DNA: TGTGCCAGCAGTTACCCCACAGGCGCCAGGGAAAAACTGTTTTTT

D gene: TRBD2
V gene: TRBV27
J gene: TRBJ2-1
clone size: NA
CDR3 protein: CASNLAGGHNEQFF
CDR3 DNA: TGTGCCAGCAACTTAGCGGGGGGGCACAATGAGCAGTTCTTC

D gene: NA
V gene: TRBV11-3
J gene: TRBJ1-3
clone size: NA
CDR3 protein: CASSPRSGELGNTIYF
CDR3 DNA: TGTGCCAGCAGCCCACGTTCAGGGGAACTTGGAAACACCATATATTTT

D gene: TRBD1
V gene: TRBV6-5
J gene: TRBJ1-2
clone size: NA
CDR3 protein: CASSYQGQAYGYTF
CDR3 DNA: TGTGCCAGCAGTTACCAGGGACAGGCCTATGGCTACACCTTC

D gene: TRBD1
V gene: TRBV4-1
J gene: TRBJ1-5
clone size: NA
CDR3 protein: CASSPGTGWRQPQHF
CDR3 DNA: TGCGCCAGCAGCCCCGGGACAGGGTGGAGGCAGCCCCAGCATTTT